A selection of T cell receptor beta chains follows, all from one sample in a study of identical twins. TCRdb analysed the 5' RACE reads with MiXCR anew, one entry per CDR3 protein. The data contain 300,000 to 350,000 distinct CDR3 sequences, roughly an eighth of them seen just once; the ten biggest clones take up 7.2%. The sample was also linked to a second study, of yellow fever vaccine responses in identical twins.

Sequencing input: CD8+ T cells sorted from blood. The receptors here all came from a woman aged 18-29 years in good health. Each CDR3 is given with its conserved first and last residue. A D gene is named only where the DNA matches it firmly. The size entry is marked missing in some rows and otherwise reads once, few, many or a size class.

size	D	J	V	CDR3	DNA
-	-	TRBJ1-5	TRBV19	CASRVYSNQPQHF	TGTGCCAGTAGGGTGTATAGCAATCAGCCCCAGCATTTT
-	-	TRBJ1-2	TRBV9	CASSVGGGGDYGYTF	TGTGCCAGCAGCGTAGGAGGAGGAGGAGACTATGGCTACACCTTC
few	TRBD2	TRBJ2-1	TRBV12-3/TRBV12-4	CASRASGKLGEQFF	TGTGCCAGCAGGGCTAGCGGGAAATTGGGTGAGCAGTTCTTC
-	TRBD1	TRBJ2-1	TRBV3-1	CASTPLFFGRQGTYNEQFF	TGTGCCAGCACCCCCCTTTTCTTTGGGAGACAGGGGACTTACAATGAGCAGTTCTTC
many	TRBD1	TRBJ1-2	TRBV5-3	CASSLGHFSGTGDYGYTF	TGTGCCAGCAGCTTGGGCCATTTTTCTGGGACAGGGGACTATGGCTACACCTTC
few	-	TRBJ2-2	TRBV7-8	CASSLAGTRTGELFF	TGTGCCAGCAGCTTAGCCGGGACGCGTACCGGGGAGCTGTTTTTT
many	TRBD1	TRBJ2-5	TRBV12-3/TRBV12-4	CASSPTGAETQYF	TGTGCCAGCAGCCCGACAGGGGCAGAGACCCAGTACTTC
-	-	TRBJ2-1	TRBV20-1	CSARVDSSYYNEQFF	TGCAGTGCTAGAGTCGACAGCAGCTACTACAATGAGCAGTTCTTC
once	TRBD2	TRBJ2-3	TRBV9	CASSSGRASGDTQYF	TGTGCCAGCTCTAGCGGGAGAGCCTCGGGGGATACGCAGTATTTT
-	-	TRBJ1-2	TRBV27	CASSPSDGTYGYTF	TGTGCCAGCAGTCCTTCGGACGGAACCTATGGCTACACCTTC
few	-	TRBJ2-5	TRBV5-1	CASSLTLGGGGETQYF	TGCGCCAGCAGCTTGACCCTGGGAGGGGGCGGTGAGACCCAGTACTTC
-	-	TRBJ1-3	TRBV19	CASIGTANTIYF	TGTGCCAGTATCGGGACCGCCAACACCATATATTTT
-	-	TRBJ2-1	TRBV27	CASSRGGTPTYNEQFF	TGTGCCAGCAGTCGAGGAGGGACCCCTACTTACAATGAGCAGTTCTTC
few	-	TRBJ2-7	TRBV27	CAVGVVEQYF	TGTGCCGTGGGGGTGGTGGAGCAGTACTTC
many	TRBD1	TRBJ1-1	TRBV12-3/TRBV12-4	CASSMDRANTEAFF	TGTGCCAGCAGCATGGACAGGGCGAACACTGAAGCTTTCTTT
-	-	TRBJ2-1	TRBV3-1	CASSDRGQLYNEQFF	TGTGCCAGCAGCGACAGAGGACAGCTTTACAATGAGCAGTTCTTC
-	TRBD2	TRBJ2-3	TRBV7-8	CASSAKRGLADTQYF	TGTGCCAGCAGCGCCAAGCGGGGGTTGGCAGATACGCAGTATTTT
few	-	TRBJ2-7	TRBV12-3/TRBV12-4	CASGPSYEQYF	TGTGCCAGCGGTCCGAGCTACGAGCAGTACTTC
many	TRBD2	TRBJ2-1	TRBV12-3/TRBV12-4	CASSSVAGGEQFF	TGTGCCAGCAGCTCGGTAGCGGGGGGTGAGCAGTTCTTC
-	-	TRBJ1-1	TRBV6-5	CASSYGGGGNLEAFF	TGTGCCAGCAGTTACGGGGGCGGGGGTAATCTTGAAGCTTTCTTT
few	-	TRBJ2-5	TRBV6-1	CASSRETGQETQYF	TGTGCCAGCAGTAGAGAGACGGGTCAAGAGACCCAGTACTTC
-	TRBD2	TRBJ2-3	TRBV6-1	CASSEADGTRLGDTQYF	TGTGCCAGCAGTGAAGCGGATGGGACTAGATTGGGAGATACGCAGTATTTT
many	TRBD2	TRBJ2-7	TRBV27	CASSTRLAGGYEQYF	TGTGCCAGCAGTACCCGACTAGCGGGAGGTTACGAGCAGTACTTC
many	-	TRBJ2-5	TRBV4-1	CASSQWPQTQYF	TGCGCCAGCAGCCAATGGCCTCAGACCCAGTACTTC
-	TRBD2	TRBJ2-3	TRBV2	CASSPKRERGDTQYF	TGTGCCAGCAGTCCGAAGCGGGAGAGGGGAGATACGCAGTATTTT
-	TRBD1	TRBJ1-2	TRBV11-3	CASSHPPQGDYGYTF	TGTGCCAGCAGCCATCCCCCCCAGGGGGACTATGGCTACACCTTC
few	-	TRBJ2-7	TRBV20-1	CSARGDSNPYEQYF	TGCAGTGCTAGAGGAGACAGTAACCCCTACGAGCAGTACTTC
-	-	TRBJ1-1	TRBV18	CASSPTTDFTEAFF	TGTGCCAGCTCACCTACGACAGATTTCACTGAAGCTTTCTTT
-	-	TRBJ2-7	TRBV2	CASRAPDGGQYF	TGTGCCAGCAGAGCCCCGGATGGCGGGCAGTACTTC
-	-	TRBJ2-5	TRBV2	CASSDSALETQYF	TGTGCCAGCAGTGATTCGGCACTAGAGACCCAGTACTTC
few	-	TRBJ2-1	TRBV7-2	CASSSEHRVGSYNEQFF	TGTGCCAGCAGCTCCGAACATAGGGTAGGCTCCTACAATGAGCAGTTCTTC
-	-	TRBJ2-7	TRBV7-9	CANSPGFRAEQYF	TGTGCCAACAGTCCCGGATTCAGGGCCGAGCAGTACTTC
-	TRBD1	TRBJ2-1	TRBV2	CASAYTGQNSYNEQFF	TGTGCCAGCGCGTATACGGGACAGAATAGCTACAATGAGCAGTTCTTC
many	-	TRBJ2-1	TRBV6-5	CASSSPQQGGLKDEQFF	TGTGCCAGCAGTTCCCCCCAACAGGGGGGGCTAAAGGATGAGCAGTTCTTC
many	-	TRBJ2-3	TRBV11-2	CASSLLKYTQYF	TGTGCCAGCAGCTTATTAAAGTATACGCAGTATTTT
-	TRBD1	TRBJ2-2	TRBV24-1	CATSDEDRGDTGELFF	TGTGCCACCAGTGACGAGGACAGGGGCGACACCGGGGAGCTGTTTTTT
-	-	TRBJ2-3	TRBV3-1	CASSQHPVGGLFLPNTDTQYF	TGTGCCAGCAGCCAACACCCGGTTGGGGGGCTATTTTTGCCCAACACAGATACGCAGTATTTT
-	-	TRBJ2-7	TRBV2	CASLTGTSSYEQYF	TGTGCCAGCCTTACCGGGACTTCCTCCTACGAGCAGTACTTC
few	TRBD1	TRBJ2-3	TRBV3-1	CASSPQGAFTDTQYF	TGTGCCAGCAGTCCACAGGGGGCCTTCACAGATACGCAGTATTTT
few	-	TRBJ2-3	TRBV7-9	CASGGHMTDTQYF	TGTGCCAGTGGCGGACATATGACAGATACGCAGTATTTT
few	-	TRBJ2-7	TRBV3-1	CASSPSVQGPTYEQYF	TGTGCCAGCAGCCCCAGCGTTCAGGGGCCAACCTACGAGCAGTACTTC
-	-	TRBJ2-5	TRBV7-7	CASSYVMGLQETQYF	TGTGCCAGCAGCTATGTTATGGGGTTGCAAGAGACCCAGTACTTC